A selection of T cell receptor beta chains follows, all from one sample in a study of blood T cell repertoires in COVID-19. Measured with immunoSEQ multiplex PCR; TCRdb has only the in-frame clones, and not every one. The data show roughly 230,000 clones, more than 75% seen once. The material sequenced was peripheral blood. These receptors were obtained from a man in his forties with acute or convalescent COVID-19. Each CDR3 is given with its conserved first and last residue. The order of the fields is V gene, clone size, D gene, J gene, CDR3 protein, CDR3 DNA. D genes are given only for firm matches. Some rows mark clone size as missing; the rest say once, few, many or name a class of expanded clone.

TRBV7-9	.	.	TRBJ1-2	CASSFHGGPYGYTF	TGTGCCAGCAGCTTTCACGGAGGACCCTATGGCTACACCTTC
TRBV29-1	.	TRBD1	TRBJ1-2	CSVRTGEGFGYTF	TGCAGCGTTCGGACAGGGGAAGGCTTTGGCTACACCTTC
TRBV29-1	.	.	TRBJ2-1	CSVRTGSSYNEQFF	TGCAGCGTTAGAACAGGGAGCTCCTACAATGAGCAGTTCTTC
TRBV5-1	.	TRBD2	TRBJ2-5	CASSPPPGGGRETQYF	TGCGCCAGCAGCCCCCCCCCAGGCGGGGGGCGGGAGACCCAGTACTTC
TRBV4-1	.	.	TRBJ2-4	CASSQALDEGLAKNIQYF	TGCGCCAGCAGCCAAGCCCTGGACGAGGGTTTGGCCAAAAACATTCAGTACTTC
TRBV5-6	.	.	TRBJ1-2	CASSPERNYGYTF	TGTGCCAGCAGCCCGGAGAGAAACTATGGCTACACCTTC
TRBV25-1	.	.	TRBJ1-1	CASSEYGGTEAFF	TGTGCCAGCAGTGAATACGGGGGGACTGAAGCTTTCTTT
TRBV7-3	.	.	TRBJ1-1	CASSYGGAGTEAFF	TGTGCCAGCAGCTACGGAGGGGCGGGGACTGAAGCTTTCTTT
TRBV27	.	TRBD2	TRBJ2-1	CASSLSGLASGNEQFF	TGTGCCAGCAGTTTAAGCGGACTAGCGTCCGGAAATGAGCAGTTCTTC
TRBV3-1/TRBV3-2	.	.	TRBJ1-5	CASSQAGGEPQHF	TGTGCCAGCAGCCAAGCGGGGGGAGAGCCCCAGCATTTT
TRBV30	.	.	TRBJ2-5	CAWMPGDHRETQYF	TGTGCCTGGATGCCAGGGGACCACCGGGAGACCCAGTACTTC
TRBV27	.	TRBD1	TRBJ1-2	CASSLVGGANGYTF	TGTGCCAGCAGTTTGGTAGGGGGCGCAAATGGCTACACCTTC
TRBV5-1	.	.	TRBJ2-7	CASSSEPSGEQYF	TGCGCCAGCAGCTCTGAACCCTCCGGCGAGCAGTACTTC
TRBV7-2	.	TRBD1	TRBJ1-1	CASSYRTGGKFEAFF	TGTGCCAGCAGCTACAGGACAGGGGGCAAATTTGAAGCTTTCTTT
TRBV5-4	.	.	TRBJ2-5	CASSLPGVQETQYF	TGTGCCAGCAGCTTGCCCGGGGTGCAAGAGACCCAGTACTTC
TRBV11-2	.	TRBD2	TRBJ2-7	CASSPGPAGGYSYEQYF	TGTGCCAGCAGCCCCGGGCCCGCGGGGGGGTACTCCTACGAGCAGTACTTC
TRBV9	.	.	TRBJ2-7	CASSVGGGGANLPAF	TGTGCCAGCAGCGTAGGAGGAGGGGGCGCAAATCTACCCGCTTTC
TRBV9	.	TRBD2	TRBJ2-3	CASNLAGASTDTQYF	TGTGCCAGCAACCTAGCGGGGGCCAGCACAGATACGCAGTATTTT
TRBV28	.	TRBD1	TRBJ1-2	CASSLRGTGVIYGYTF	TGTGCCAGCAGTTTAAGGGGTACAGGGGTCATCTATGGCTACACCTTC
TRBV7-3	.	TRBD2	TRBJ2-1	CASSQDLTGLAGGNEQFF	TGTGCCAGCAGCCAGGACTTAACGGGACTAGCGGGGGGGAATGAGCAGTTCTTC
TRBV10-2	few	.	TRBJ2-7	CASSPTEIWEQYF	TGCGCCAGCAGTCCGACAGAGATATGGGAGCAGTACTTC
TRBV5-1	.	.	TRBJ2-3	CASSLGPRGLTDTQYF	TGCGCCAGCAGCTTGGGCCCTAGGGGACTCACAGATACGCAGTATTTT
TRBV9	.	.	TRBJ2-6	CASSVGQGTAGANVLTF	TGTGCCAGCAGCGTAGGTCAGGGGACCGCTGGGGCCAACGTCCTGACTTTC
TRBV7-7	few	.	TRBJ1-5	CASSLPFRDTHQPQHF	TGTGCCAGCAGCTTACCCTTCCGGGACACTCATCAGCCCCAGCATTTT
TRBV6-6	.	.	TRBJ1-1	CASSQNRELTEAFF	TGTGCCAGCAGCCAAAACAGGGAGTTGACTGAAGCTTTCTTT
TRBV7-2	.	TRBD2	TRBJ2-1	CASSLGLAMDEQFF	TGTGCCAGCAGCTTGGGACTAGCGATGGATGAGCAGTTCTTC
TRBV10-3	.	.	TRBJ1-4	CATKRTGGTEKLFF	TGTGCCACCAAACGGACGGGAGGTACGGAAAAACTGTTTTTT
TRBV3-1/TRBV3-2	.	.	TRBJ2-1	CASSLASYNEQFF	TGTGCCAGCAGCCTCGCCAGTTACAATGAGCAGTTCTTC
TRBV6-6	.	.	TRBJ1-1	CASSYRNTEAFF	TGTGCCAGCAGTTATAGGAACACTGAAGCTTTCTTT
TRBV6-2/TRBV6-3	.	.	TRBJ1-1	CASSWTLPNTEAFF	TGTGCCAGCAGTTGGACACTCCCAAACACTGAAGCTTTCTTT
TRBV4-1	.	.	TRBJ1-5	CASSQGQGYQPQHF	TGCGCCAGCAGCCAGGGCCAGGGATATCAGCCCCAGCATTTT
TRBV6-6	few	.	TRBJ1-3	CASSPPYGGGGNTIYF	TGTGCCAGCAGTCCCCCCTATGGAGGTGGGGGAAACACCATATATTTT
TRBV7-2	.	.	TRBJ2-2	CASSLAPSLYGELFF	TGTGCCAGCAGCTTAGCGCCCTCCCTCTACGGGGAGCTGTTTTTT
TRBV30	once	TRBD1	TRBJ1-2	CAWSVRPGGPYGYTF	TGTGCCTGGAGTGTAAGGCCAGGGGGCCCCTATGGCTACACCTTC
TRBV2	once	.	TRBJ1-2	CAGGGAANYGYTF	TGTGCCGGCGGCGGGGCGGCTAACTATGGCTACACCTTC
TRBV7-2	once	.	TRBJ1-2	CASSLVGGIGYGYTF	TGTGCCAGCAGCTTAGTGGGGGGGATCGGCTATGGCTACACCTTC
TRBV7-9	.	.	TRBJ1-1	CASSPRNYDSSNTEAFF	TGTGCCAGCAGCCCCCGAAATTATGACAGCTCGAACACTGAAGCTTTCTTT
TRBV19	.	.	TRBJ2-1	CASSIGSAGVNEQFF	TGTGCCAGTAGTATCGGGTCGGCAGGGGTAAATGAGCAGTTCTTC
TRBV15	.	.	TRBJ2-7	CATSRGMLDEQYF	TGTGCCACCAGCAGAGGAATGCTAGACGAGCAGTACTTC
TRBV19	once	.	TRBJ2-5	CASGTSPGETQYF	TGTGCCAGTGGAACTAGCCCAGGAGAGACCCAGTACTTC
TRBV15	.	.	TRBJ2-3	CATSRVRGTDTQYF	TGTGCCACCAGCAGGGTACGGGGAACAGATACGCAGTATTTT
TRBV5-6	.	TRBD2	TRBJ2-5	CASSARGAGGQETQYF	TGTGCCAGCAGCGCCAGGGGAGCGGGGGGGCAAGAGACCCAGTACTTC
TRBV6-5	once	.	TRBJ1-6	CASSYSTGRNSPLHF	TGTGCCAGCAGTTACTCTACAGGTAGAAATTCACCCCTCCACTTT
TRBV7-2	.	.	TRBJ2-1	CASSLGNRGEQFF	TGTGCCAGCAGCTTAGGGAATAGGGGTGAGCAGTTCTTC
TRBV6-6	.	.	TRBJ2-1	CASSGGSSYNEQFF	TGTGCCAGCAGTGGGGGGAGCTCCTACAATGAGCAGTTCTTC
TRBV3-1/TRBV3-2	.	.	TRBJ1-2	CASSQSDGYTF	TGTGCCAGCAGCCAAAGCGATGGCTACACCTTC
TRBV5-6	.	.	TRBJ1-5	CASSRHTSNQPQHF	TGTGCCAGCAGCCGACATACTAGCAATCAGCCCCAGCATTTT
TRBV7-9	.	TRBD1	TRBJ2-1	CASSLDLGQGDRNEQFF	TGTGCCAGCAGCTTAGATCTTGGACAGGGCGACCGTAATGAGCAGTTCTTC
TRBV2	.	.	TRBJ2-2	CASSEHSHTGELFF	TGTGCCAGCAGTGAACACAGTCACACCGGGGAGCTGTTTTTT
TRBV19	.	.	TRBJ1-4	CASSPIGTGSTNEKLFF	TGTGCCAGTAGTCCGATTGGTACGGGATCAACTAATGAAAAACTGTTTTTT
TRBV11-1	few	.	TRBJ2-3	CASSQPRAGSTDTQYF	TGTGCCAGCAGCCAACCACGAGCGGGTAGCACAGATACGCAGTATTTT
TRBV30	.	.	TRBJ1-2	CAWSTVRTDYGYTF	TGTGCCTGGAGTACAGTAAGGACAGACTATGGCTACACCTTC
TRBV5-1	once	TRBD1	TRBJ2-5	CASSPTGGLETQYF	TGCGCCAGCAGCCCGACAGGGGGCTTGGAGACCCAGTACTTC